This is a list of T cell receptor beta chains from one sample in a study of T-cell reconstitution after alpha-beta-depleted transplantation in children. TCRdb processed the PCR reads anew with MiXCR; each CDR3 protein has one entry. Here the sample spans over 150,000 distinct CDR3 sequences, 5% to 7.5% being singletons. Sequencing used PBMCs, obtained before TCRalphabeta/CD19-depleted stem cell transplant. Receptors were obtained from a girl in the first two years of life with combined immunodeficiency, due to receive a stem cell transplant. Each CDR3 is given with its conserved first and last residue. The order of the fields is J gene, clone size, CDR3 length, D gene, V gene, CDR3 protein, CDR3 DNA. A D gene is named only where the DNA matches it firmly. Clone size is shown for a subset of rows, as once, few, many or a class of expanded clone.

j_call: TRBJ2-7
clone_size: many
cdr3_length: 16
d_call: TRBD2
v_call: TRBV4-2
cdr3_aa: CASSQVLAGGSYEQYF
cdr3_nt: TGTGCCAGCAGCCAAGTACTAGCGGGGGGATCCTACGAGCAGTACTTC

j_call: TRBJ2-2
clone_size: many
cdr3_length: 13
d_call: .
v_call: TRBV20-1
cdr3_aa: CSARSTGPGELFF
cdr3_nt: TGCAGTGCTAGATCCACTGGGCCCGGGGAGCTGTTTTTT

j_call: TRBJ2-7
clone_size: many
cdr3_length: 13
d_call: .
v_call: TRBV29-1
cdr3_aa: CSAVGGPLPGQYF
cdr3_nt: TGCAGCGCCGTAGGAGGGCCGCTTCCAGGGCAGTACTTC

j_call: TRBJ1-2
clone_size: many
cdr3_length: 14
d_call: .
v_call: TRBV6-2/TRBV6-3
cdr3_aa: CASSYSTGNYGYTF
cdr3_nt: TGTGCCAGCAGTTACTCGACCGGGAACTATGGCTACACCTTC

j_call: TRBJ2-5
clone_size: .
cdr3_length: 18
d_call: .
v_call: TRBV2
cdr3_aa: CASSPYDARDWVGETQYF
cdr3_nt: TGTGCCAGCAGTCCCTATGACGCCCGGGACTGGGTGGGGGAGACCCAGTACTTC

j_call: TRBJ2-1
clone_size: many
cdr3_length: 13
d_call: .
v_call: TRBV4-2
cdr3_aa: CASSPDTAGEQFF
cdr3_nt: TGTGCCAGCAGCCCAGACACGGCGGGTGAGCAGTTCTTC

j_call: TRBJ1-5
clone_size: .
cdr3_length: 15
d_call: .
v_call: TRBV6-2/TRBV6-3
cdr3_aa: CASSRTEYSNQPQHF
cdr3_nt: TGTGCCAGCAGCCGAACAGAGTATAGCAATCAGCCCCAGCATTTT

j_call: TRBJ2-1
clone_size: few
cdr3_length: 16
d_call: TRBD2
v_call: TRBV12-3/TRBV12-4
cdr3_aa: CASSLALGTSSNEQFF
cdr3_nt: TGTGCCAGCAGTTTAGCGCTCGGGACTAGTTCCAATGAGCAGTTCTTC

j_call: TRBJ2-7
clone_size: many
cdr3_length: 15
d_call: .
v_call: TRBV29-1
cdr3_aa: CSVEEALEGIYEQYF
cdr3_nt: TGCAGCGTTGAAGAGGCGCTAGAGGGGATATACGAGCAGTACTTC

j_call: TRBJ1-1
clone_size: many
cdr3_length: 14
d_call: .
v_call: TRBV7-8
cdr3_aa: CASSQIPGVTEAFF
cdr3_nt: TGTGCCAGCAGCCAAATCCCAGGGGTCACTGAAGCTTTCTTT

j_call: TRBJ2-3
clone_size: few
cdr3_length: 13
d_call: TRBD2
v_call: TRBV20-1
cdr3_aa: CSASSLAGAAQYF
cdr3_nt: TGCAGTGCTAGTTCCCTAGCGGGGGCGGCGCAGTATTTT

j_call: TRBJ1-1
clone_size: many
cdr3_length: 12
d_call: .
v_call: TRBV15
cdr3_aa: CATRRGYTEAFF
cdr3_nt: TGTGCCACCCGTCGGGGGTACACTGAAGCTTTCTTT

j_call: TRBJ2-1
clone_size: many
cdr3_length: 12
d_call: .
v_call: TRBV28
cdr3_aa: CASREQGNEQFF
cdr3_nt: TGTGCCAGCAGAGAACAGGGCAATGAGCAGTTCTTC

j_call: TRBJ1-1
clone_size: .
cdr3_length: 17
d_call: TRBD1
v_call: TRBV4-1
cdr3_aa: CASSQAGTGAGHTEAFF
cdr3_nt: TGCGCCAGCAGCCAGGCCGGGACAGGGGCCGGTCACACTGAAGCTTTCTTT

j_call: TRBJ1-2
clone_size: .
cdr3_length: 11
d_call: .
v_call: TRBV6-2/TRBV6-3
cdr3_aa: CASSFLYDYTF
cdr3_nt: TGTGCCAGCAGTTTCCTCTATGACTACACCTTC

j_call: TRBJ2-7
clone_size: many
cdr3_length: 14
d_call: .
v_call: TRBV12-3/TRBV12-4
cdr3_aa: CASSHGAGPYEQYF
cdr3_nt: TGTGCCAGCAGTCATGGGGCAGGGCCTTACGAGCAGTACTTC

j_call: TRBJ2-1
clone_size: many
cdr3_length: 15
d_call: TRBD2
v_call: TRBV29-1
cdr3_aa: CSVEGWEREGREQFF
cdr3_nt: TGCAGCGTTGAAGGCTGGGAGCGGGAGGGCCGTGAGCAGTTCTTC

j_call: TRBJ2-1
clone_size: many
cdr3_length: 12
d_call: .
v_call: TRBV28
cdr3_aa: CASSVPPAEQFF
cdr3_nt: TGTGCCAGCAGTGTGCCCCCTGCAGAGCAGTTCTTC

j_call: TRBJ1-6
clone_size: .
cdr3_length: 15
d_call: .
v_call: TRBV6-5
cdr3_aa: CASSYVQGGNSPLHF
cdr3_nt: TGTGCCAGCAGTTACGTACAGGGAGGTAATTCACCCCTCCACTTT

j_call: TRBJ2-1
clone_size: .
cdr3_length: 20
d_call: .
v_call: TRBV27
cdr3_aa: CASSYTLFRGPAGAPGEQFF
cdr3_nt: TGTGCCAGCAGTTATACTCTCTTCAGGGGGCCGGCGGGAGCCCCTGGGGAGCAGTTCTTC

j_call: TRBJ2-3
clone_size: .
cdr3_length: 14
d_call: .
v_call: TRBV25-1
cdr3_aa: CASRGALLTDTQYF
cdr3_nt: TGTGCCAGCAGGGGGGCGCTACTAACAGATACGCAGTATTTT

j_call: TRBJ1-6
clone_size: .
cdr3_length: 16
d_call: .
v_call: TRBV4-3
cdr3_aa: CASSQVPGITNSPLHF
cdr3_nt: TGCGCCAGCAGCCAAGTCCCCGGGATAACTAATTCACCCCTCCACTTT

j_call: TRBJ2-2
clone_size: many
cdr3_length: 12
d_call: .
v_call: TRBV12-3/TRBV12-4
cdr3_aa: CASMGNTGELFF
cdr3_nt: TGTGCCAGCATGGGGAACACCGGGGAGCTGTTTTTT

j_call: TRBJ2-2
clone_size: many
cdr3_length: 16
d_call: .
v_call: TRBV29-1
cdr3_aa: CSVAFDWTAGGRELFF
cdr3_nt: TGCAGCGTTGCTTTTGATTGGACCGCCGGGGGTAGGGAGCTGTTTTTT

j_call: TRBJ2-2
clone_size: many
cdr3_length: 16
d_call: TRBD1
v_call: TRBV7-8
cdr3_aa: CASSLGKTGFTGELFF
cdr3_nt: TGTGCCAGCAGCTTGGGCAAGACAGGGTTCACCGGGGAGCTGTTTTTT

j_call: TRBJ2-1
clone_size: many
cdr3_length: 15
d_call: TRBD1
v_call: TRBV9
cdr3_aa: CASSVVGGYHNEQFF
cdr3_nt: TGTGCCAGCAGCGTAGTAGGGGGCTACCACAATGAGCAGTTCTTC

j_call: TRBJ2-1
clone_size: many
cdr3_length: 15
d_call: TRBD2
v_call: TRBV7-3
cdr3_aa: CASSWEASGYNEQFF
cdr3_nt: TGTGCCAGCAGCTGGGAGGCTAGCGGTTACAATGAGCAGTTCTTC

j_call: TRBJ2-1
clone_size: many
cdr3_length: 17
d_call: .
v_call: TRBV5-1
cdr3_aa: CASSPHQIAASYNEQFF
cdr3_nt: TGCGCCAGCAGCCCTCACCAAATAGCGGCCTCCTACAATGAGCAGTTCTTC

j_call: TRBJ2-1
clone_size: many
cdr3_length: 17
d_call: .
v_call: TRBV28
cdr3_aa: CASSHGGRAKIDNEQFF
cdr3_nt: TGTGCCAGCAGTCACGGGGGCAGGGCTAAAATAGACAATGAGCAGTTCTTC

j_call: TRBJ2-7
clone_size: many
cdr3_length: 19
d_call: TRBD1
v_call: TRBV5-1
cdr3_aa: CASSLAGTGEFDVSYEQYF
cdr3_nt: TGCGCCAGCAGCTTAGCCGGGACAGGGGAATTTGATGTCTCCTACGAGCAGTACTTC

j_call: TRBJ2-4
clone_size: many
cdr3_length: 16
d_call: .
v_call: TRBV6-2/TRBV6-3
cdr3_aa: CASSSHRDLSTNIQYF
cdr3_nt: TGTGCCAGCAGTTCCCACCGGGATCTCTCAACAAACATTCAGTACTTC

j_call: TRBJ2-7
clone_size: many
cdr3_length: 21
d_call: TRBD2
v_call: TRBV28
cdr3_aa: CASQYENEWASSGSSSYEQYF
cdr3_nt: TGTGCCAGCCAATATGAAAACGAGTGGGCTTCTAGCGGGAGTAGCTCCTACGAGCAGTACTTC

j_call: TRBJ2-3
clone_size: many
cdr3_length: 14
d_call: TRBD2
v_call: TRBV29-1
cdr3_aa: CSVAAGGGTDTQYF
cdr3_nt: TGCAGCGTTGCTGCTGGGGGGGGCACAGATACGCAGTATTTT

j_call: TRBJ2-7
clone_size: many
cdr3_length: 14
d_call: .
v_call: TRBV28
cdr3_aa: CASSLDHGAYEQYF
cdr3_nt: TGTGCCAGCAGTTTAGACCATGGGGCCTACGAGCAGTACTTC

j_call: TRBJ2-3
clone_size: few
cdr3_length: 18
d_call: TRBD1
v_call: TRBV4-1
cdr3_aa: CASSQQGTGTGISDTQYF
cdr3_nt: TGCGCCAGCAGCCAGCAGGGAACCGGGACAGGGATATCAGATACGCAGTATTTT

j_call: TRBJ2-1
clone_size: many
cdr3_length: 15
d_call: TRBD1
v_call: TRBV12-3/TRBV12-4
cdr3_aa: CASTLTGGAVNEQFF
cdr3_nt: TGTGCCAGCACACTGACAGGGGGCGCGGTCAATGAGCAGTTCTTC

j_call: TRBJ1-5
clone_size: many
cdr3_length: 14
d_call: TRBD1
v_call: TRBV27
cdr3_aa: CASSAGGAWQPQHF
cdr3_nt: TGTGCCAGCAGTGCAGGGGGCGCCTGGCAGCCCCAGCATTTT